These T cell receptor beta chains were read from a single sample in a study of identical twins. One entry per CDR3 protein, called by TCRdb with MiXCR from the 5' RACE reads. This table holds more than 600,000 distinct CDR3 sequences, roughly 20% found once. The same data also went into a second study, on T cells expressing NK-cell markers.

Sequenced input: PBMCs. The receptor set was obtained from a young woman in good health. Each CDR3 is given with its conserved first and last residue. D genes are given only for firm matches. Some rows mark clone size as missing; the rest say once, few, many or name a class of expanded clone.

D gene: TRBD1; J gene: TRBJ1-4; clone size: few; V gene: TRBV29-1; CDR3 protein: CSVVTGTNEKLFF; CDR3 DNA: TGCAGCGTCGTGACAGGGACTAATGAAAAACTGTTTTTT
D gene: -; J gene: TRBJ1-1; clone size: -; V gene: TRBV20-1; CDR3 protein: CSARYARMSAGTEAFF; CDR3 DNA: TGCAGTGCTAGATACGCCCGAATGTCGGCGGGGACTGAAGCTTTCTTT
D gene: -; J gene: TRBJ1-2; clone size: few; V gene: TRBV7-2; CDR3 protein: CASSLGSAGGYTF; CDR3 DNA: TGTGCCAGCAGCTTAGGGTCGGCCGGTGGCTACACCTTC
D gene: TRBD1; J gene: TRBJ2-1; clone size: few; V gene: TRBV10-1; CDR3 protein: CASSDQGQGDNNEQFF; CDR3 DNA: TGCGCCAGCAGTGACCAGGGACAGGGAGACAACAATGAGCAGTTCTTC
D gene: TRBD1; J gene: TRBJ1-2; clone size: few; V gene: TRBV29-1; CDR3 protein: CSVSTGRDYGYTF; CDR3 DNA: TGCAGCGTGTCGACAGGGAGGGACTATGGCTACACCTTC
D gene: TRBD1; J gene: TRBJ2-1; clone size: few; V gene: TRBV28; CDR3 protein: CASSLAGPTGDNEQFF; CDR3 DNA: TGTGCCAGCAGCTTAGCCGGACCTACAGGGGACAATGAGCAGTTCTTC
D gene: -; J gene: TRBJ2-7; clone size: few; V gene: TRBV18; CDR3 protein: CASSPPQPSAYEQYF; CDR3 DNA: TGTGCCAGCTCACCACCCCAGCCTTCGGCCTACGAGCAGTACTTC
D gene: TRBD2; J gene: TRBJ2-4; clone size: -; V gene: TRBV20-1; CDR3 protein: CSAHQLASSQNIQYF; CDR3 DNA: TGCAGTGCTCATCAACTAGCGTCTTCCCAAAACATTCAGTACTTC
D gene: -; J gene: TRBJ2-1; clone size: -; V gene: TRBV6-1; CDR3 protein: CASMVQGSYNEQFF; CDR3 DNA: TGTGCCAGCATGGTACAGGGATCGTACAATGAGCAGTTCTTC
D gene: -; J gene: TRBJ2-5; clone size: -; V gene: TRBV6-4; CDR3 protein: CASSQDREEIQYF; CDR3 DNA: TGTGCCAGCAGTCAGGACAGAGAAGAGATCCAGTACTTC
D gene: -; J gene: TRBJ2-6; clone size: -; V gene: TRBV5-1; CDR3 protein: CASSSDRLAGANVLTF; CDR3 DNA: TGCGCCAGCAGTTCGGACAGACTCGCGGGGGCCAACGTCCTGACTTTC
D gene: TRBD1; J gene: TRBJ1-6; clone size: -; V gene: TRBV9; CDR3 protein: CASRDTGENSPLHF; CDR3 DNA: TGTGCCAGCAGGGACACAGGGGAAAATTCACCCCTCCACTTT
D gene: -; J gene: TRBJ1-1; clone size: few; V gene: TRBV7-9; CDR3 protein: CASSWFRATEAFF; CDR3 DNA: TGTGCCAGCAGCTGGTTCAGGGCCACTGAAGCTTTCTTT
D gene: -; J gene: TRBJ2-3; clone size: few; V gene: TRBV4-2; CDR3 protein: CASSQTEVSTDTQYF; CDR3 DNA: TGTGCCAGCAGCCAAACGGAAGTTAGTACAGATACGCAGTATTTT
D gene: -; J gene: TRBJ1-1; clone size: many; V gene: TRBV12-3/TRBV12-4; CDR3 protein: CASTLRRGQNTEAFF; CDR3 DNA: TGTGCCAGCACCCTTCGTCGGGGACAGAACACTGAAGCTTTCTTT
D gene: TRBD2; J gene: TRBJ2-5; clone size: -; V gene: TRBV20-1; CDR3 protein: CSASIASGRAETQYF; CDR3 DNA: TGCAGTGCTAGTATAGCTAGCGGGAGGGCAGAGACCCAGTACTTC
D gene: -; J gene: TRBJ1-1; clone size: few; V gene: TRBV6-5; CDR3 protein: CASSWDLNAEAFF; CDR3 DNA: TGTGCCAGCAGTTGGGACCTGAACGCTGAAGCTTTCTTT
D gene: -; J gene: TRBJ2-7; clone size: -; V gene: TRBV6-2/TRBV6-3; CDR3 protein: CASSYRSGEQYF; CDR3 DNA: TGTGCCAGCAGTTACCGATCGGGGGAGCAGTACTTC
D gene: -; J gene: TRBJ2-3; clone size: -; V gene: TRBV12-3/TRBV12-4; CDR3 protein: CASSFRPGLNTQYF; CDR3 DNA: TGTGCCAGCAGTTTCCGTCCGGGACTCAATACGCAGTATTTT
D gene: TRBD2; J gene: TRBJ2-1; clone size: -; V gene: TRBV7-9; CDR3 protein: CASSFALAGGINEQFF; CDR3 DNA: TGTGCCAGCAGCTTTGCTCTAGCGGGGGGGATCAATGAGCAGTTCTTC
D gene: TRBD1; J gene: TRBJ2-7; clone size: -; V gene: TRBV6-2/TRBV6-3; CDR3 protein: CASSQGGTEQYF; CDR3 DNA: TGTGCCAGCTCCCAAGGGGGCACCGAGCAGTACTTC
D gene: -; J gene: TRBJ1-2; clone size: few; V gene: TRBV11-2; CDR3 protein: CASSGRGGYTF; CDR3 DNA: TGTGCCAGCAGCGGTAGGGGCGGCTACACCTTC
D gene: TRBD2; J gene: TRBJ2-1; clone size: few; V gene: TRBV18; CDR3 protein: CASSPSHTSGINEQFF; CDR3 DNA: TGTGCCAGCTCACCGTCGCACACTAGCGGTATCAATGAGCAGTTCTTC
D gene: TRBD2; J gene: TRBJ2-3; clone size: -; V gene: TRBV5-1; CDR3 protein: CASSGGGISDTQYF; CDR3 DNA: TGCGCCAGCAGTGGCGGGGGGATTTCAGATACGCAGTATTTT
D gene: TRBD2; J gene: TRBJ2-5; clone size: -; V gene: TRBV6-2/TRBV6-3; CDR3 protein: CASGLAGGPLWAQYF; CDR3 DNA: TGTGCCAGCGGGTTAGCGGGGGGCCCTCTGTGGGCCCAGTACTTC
D gene: TRBD2; J gene: TRBJ2-7; clone size: few; V gene: TRBV7-2; CDR3 protein: CASSSSGKYEQYF; CDR3 DNA: TGTGCCAGCAGCTCTAGCGGGAAGTACGAGCAGTACTTC
D gene: -; J gene: TRBJ2-1; clone size: few; V gene: TRBV5-1; CDR3 protein: CASSLAPGAFINEQFF; CDR3 DNA: TGCGCCAGCAGCTTGGCCCCAGGGGCGTTTATCAATGAGCAGTTCTTC
D gene: -; J gene: TRBJ2-2; clone size: -; V gene: TRBV20-1; CDR3 protein: CSASRGVASTGELFF; CDR3 DNA: TGCAGTGCCTCCCGAGGGGTAGCGTCTACCGGGGAGCTGTTTTTT
D gene: -; J gene: TRBJ1-2; clone size: -; V gene: TRBV25-1; CDR3 protein: CASMNQESYGYTF; CDR3 DNA: TGTGCCAGCATGAACCAGGAATCCTATGGCTACACCTTC
D gene: TRBD2; J gene: TRBJ2-1; clone size: -; V gene: TRBV5-1; CDR3 protein: CASSVNEGLAGVKDEQFF; CDR3 DNA: TGCGCCAGCAGCGTAAACGAGGGACTAGCGGGAGTCAAGGATGAGCAGTTCTTC
D gene: -; J gene: TRBJ1-1; clone size: few; V gene: TRBV5-6; CDR3 protein: CASSLGRRTEAFF; CDR3 DNA: TGTGCCAGCAGCTTGGGAAGGCGCACTGAAGCTTTCTTT
D gene: TRBD1; J gene: TRBJ1-1; clone size: -; V gene: TRBV7-9; CDR3 protein: CASSWTGGGAFF; CDR3 DNA: TGTGCCAGCAGCTGGACAGGGGGAGGTGCTTTCTTT
D gene: -; J gene: TRBJ2-7; clone size: -; V gene: TRBV19; CDR3 protein: CASSTHLLGEQYF; CDR3 DNA: TGTGCCAGTAGTACCCACCTCCTGGGCGAGCAGTACTTC
D gene: TRBD2; J gene: TRBJ2-4; clone size: few; V gene: TRBV20-1; CDR3 protein: CSASTSGDGGNIQYF; CDR3 DNA: TGCAGTGCCTCGACTAGCGGGGATGGGGGAAACATTCAGTACTTC
D gene: TRBD2; J gene: TRBJ2-1; clone size: -; V gene: TRBV6-1; CDR3 protein: CASTPRRGNNEQFF; CDR3 DNA: TGTGCCAGCACCCCTCGGCGGGGGAACAATGAGCAGTTCTTC
D gene: TRBD2; J gene: TRBJ2-7; clone size: -; V gene: TRBV7-9; CDR3 protein: CASSFKAGGGGHEQYF; CDR3 DNA: TGTGCCAGCAGCTTCAAAGCGGGGGGCGGCGGACACGAGCAGTACTTC
D gene: -; J gene: TRBJ2-3; clone size: few; V gene: TRBV12-3/TRBV12-4; CDR3 protein: CASRRPTDTQYF; CDR3 DNA: TGTGCCAGCAGGCGGCCCACAGATACGCAGTATTTT
D gene: -; J gene: TRBJ2-7; clone size: many; V gene: TRBV10-2; CDR3 protein: CASREDGTPYEQYF; CDR3 DNA: TGCGCCAGCAGGGAAGACGGGACCCCCTACGAGCAGTACTTC
D gene: -; J gene: TRBJ2-5; clone size: few; V gene: TRBV25-1; CDR3 protein: CASSPTGTRGRETQYF; CDR3 DNA: TGTGCCAGCAGTCCCACAGGGACAAGGGGACGAGAGACCCAGTACTTC
D gene: -; J gene: TRBJ2-5; clone size: -; V gene: TRBV21-1; CDR3 protein: CASSKSGVGETQYF; CDR3 DNA: TGTGCCAGCAGCAAATCGGGGGTCGGAGAGACCCAGTACTTC
D gene: -; J gene: TRBJ2-7; clone size: few; V gene: TRBV5-1; CDR3 protein: CASTPGRSYEQYF; CDR3 DNA: TGCGCCAGCACCCCGGGACGGTCCTACGAGCAGTACTTC
D gene: -; J gene: TRBJ2-1; clone size: many; V gene: TRBV11-2; CDR3 protein: CASSLPGSYNEQFF; CDR3 DNA: TGTGCCAGCAGCTTACCAGGGTCCTACAATGAGCAGTTCTTC
D gene: -; J gene: TRBJ2-1; clone size: many; V gene: TRBV9; CDR3 protein: CASSVDGTHNEQFF; CDR3 DNA: TGTGCCAGCAGCGTAGATGGGACGCACAATGAGCAGTTCTTC
D gene: -; J gene: TRBJ2-1; clone size: few; V gene: TRBV12-3/TRBV12-4; CDR3 protein: CASRTLPDEQFF; CDR3 DNA: TGTGCCAGCAGAACCCTCCCCGATGAGCAGTTCTTC
D gene: -; J gene: TRBJ2-7; clone size: few; V gene: TRBV7-2; CDR3 protein: CASSLQDAYEQYF; CDR3 DNA: TGTGCCAGCAGCTTACAGGACGCCTACGAGCAGTACTTC
D gene: TRBD1; J gene: TRBJ2-7; clone size: few; V gene: TRBV20-1; CDR3 protein: CSAETGTGTYEQYF; CDR3 DNA: TGCAGTGCCGAAACCGGGACAGGTACCTACGAGCAGTACTTC
D gene: TRBD2; J gene: TRBJ2-3; clone size: few; V gene: TRBV20-1; CDR3 protein: CSARRLAGGTDTQYF; CDR3 DNA: TGCAGTGCTAGGAGACTAGCGGGGGGAACAGATACGCAGTATTTT
D gene: TRBD2; J gene: TRBJ2-1; clone size: many; V gene: TRBV12-3/TRBV12-4; CDR3 protein: CASSFSGDYNEQFF; CDR3 DNA: TGTGCCAGCAGTTTCAGCGGGGATTACAATGAGCAGTTCTTC
D gene: -; J gene: TRBJ2-1; clone size: -; V gene: TRBV5-8; CDR3 protein: CASSLHSGYNEQFF; CDR3 DNA: TGTGCCAGCAGCTTGCACTCCGGTTACAATGAGCAGTTCTTC
D gene: TRBD2; J gene: TRBJ2-7; clone size: few; V gene: TRBV12-3/TRBV12-4; CDR3 protein: CASRPTVAGGYEQYF; CDR3 DNA: TGTGCCAGCAGACCTACGGTAGCGGGAGGCTACGAGCAGTACTTC